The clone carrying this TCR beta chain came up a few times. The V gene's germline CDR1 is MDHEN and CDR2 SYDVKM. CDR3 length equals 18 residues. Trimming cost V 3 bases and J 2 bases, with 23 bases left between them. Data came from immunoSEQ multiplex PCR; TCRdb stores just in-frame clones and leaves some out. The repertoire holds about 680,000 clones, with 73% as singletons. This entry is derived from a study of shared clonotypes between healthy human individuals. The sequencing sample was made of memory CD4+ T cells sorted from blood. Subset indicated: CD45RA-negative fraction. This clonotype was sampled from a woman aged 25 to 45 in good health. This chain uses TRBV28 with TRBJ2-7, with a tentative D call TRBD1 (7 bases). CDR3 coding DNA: TGTGCCAGCAGTTTTCTCCAGGGGGGTTTACCACAAACCTACGAGCAGTACTTC. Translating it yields CASSFLQGGLPQTYEQYF.